The 9 T cell receptor beta chains below were found in one sample sequenced in a study of blood T cells in healthy people across ages. A second PCR, run for about 6 to 12 cycles, used a sample-barcoded 5' primer plus a J-beta primer mix. TCRdb analysed the 5' RACE reads with MiXCR anew, one entry per CDR3 protein. The sample lists about 930,000 distinct CDR3 sequences; approximately 32% were seen once. This sample also appeared in a second study, on T cells of mothers and their children.

Sequenced sample: blood. These receptors all come from a middle-aged woman in good health.

This clonotype was seen more than once but under ten times. The rearrangement joins TRBV12-3 or TRBV12-4 to TRBJ2-5; D is tentatively TRBD1 or TRBD2 (5 bases each). This CDR3 comprises 12 residues. With 5 bases removed from V and 7 bases from J, the gap between germline ends came to 11 bases. Here the CDR3 reads CASSADGGTQYF. In DNA form, the CDR3 reads TGTGCCAGCAGTGCCGATGGGGGGACCCAGTACTTC.

Concerning this clonotype itself: At one boundary the junction diverges from the germline segment, which might be a read error. Written as DNA, the CDR3 is TGCAGCGTTTATGATGCGAACATCGGGGAGCTGTTTTTT. It encodes CSVYDANIGELFF. The chain uses TRBV29-1 and TRBJ2-2; D unclear. This CDR3 has 13 residues. Germline CDR1 SQVTM, CDR2 ANQGSEA.

The chain links TRBV18 to TRBJ2-7; TRBD2 aligns across 9 bases. V shed 0 bases and J 1 base; nucleotides not matched to a gene: 1. This CDR3 contains 15 residues. Germline CDR1 and CDR2: KGHSH and LQKENI. The CDR3: CASSPPTSGSYEQYF. The CDR3 DNA sequence: TGTGCCAGCTCACCACCGACTAGCGGATCCTACGAGCAGTACTTC.

This clonotype appeared a few times. This chain joins TRBV5-1 and TRBJ1-1; 7 bases match TRBD1. The CDR3 consists of 17 residues. Germline loops: CDR1 SGHRS, CDR2 YFSETQ. The V and J ends lost 3 bases and 0 bases, in that order; junction bases with no gene match: 11. CDR3 protein: CASSSYEPGQLNTEAFF. The CDR3 coding sequence is TGCGCCAGCAGCTCCTACGAACCGGGACAGCTGAACACTGAAGCTTTCTTT.

Details on this clonotype: Its ends do not fully match the called genes, so a read error is possible. This rearrangement joins TRBV11-2 to TRBJ2-4, with D perhaps TRBD1 (6 bases). This CDR3 contains 13 residues. The germline V gene has CDR1 SGHAT and CDR2 FQNNGV. Here the CDR3 reads CTSSSGQRNIQYF. CDR3 coding DNA: TGTACCAGCAGCTCAGGACAGAGAAACATTCAGTACTTC.

The chain couples TRBV29-1 to TRBJ2-2; 9 positions agree with TRBD2. The CDR3 is 12 amino acids. Germline V gives CDR1 SQVTM, CDR2 ANQGSEA. Trimming removed 7 bases from V and 7 bases from J; junction bases left unmatched: 4. In nucleotides, the CDR3 is TGCAGCGGGACTAGCGATATCGGGGAGCTGTTTTTT. Protein product: CSGTSDIGELFF.

V and J are TRBV12-3 or TRBV12-4 and TRBJ1-1; TRBD1 is a possible D gene (5 bases). This CDR3 has 15 amino acids. Between the trimmed V and J ends, which lost 3 bases and 5 bases, there was a span of 16 bases. The CDR3 spells CASSFLGGAGTEAFF. DNA of the CDR3: TGTGCCAGCAGTTTTTTGGGTGGGGCTGGAACTGAAGCTTTCTTT.

The chain combines TRBV12-3 or TRBV12-4 with TRBJ1-2, with a tentative D call TRBD1 (6 bases). V was clipped by 5 bases and J by 5 bases, with 15 bases between them. The CDR3 consists of 14 residues. The CDR3 region is CASSPTGLGYGYTF. CDR3 sequence (DNA): TGTGCCAGCAGTCCAACAGGGTTAGGGTATGGCTACACCTTC.

Turning to this clonotype: It is likely a read error, because the conserved phenylalanine at the end of the CDR3 is missing. The CDR3 DNA reads as TGCGCCAGCAGCTTGGTGGCGGTCAAGCAAGAGACCCAGTACTGC. Amino acids: CASSLVAVKQETQYC. V is TRBV5-1 and J is TRBJ2-5; the D is unclear. V gave up 0 bases and J gave up 2 bases, with 11 bases separating them. The CDR3 is 15 amino acids. Germline V lookup: CDR1 SGHRS, CDR2 YFSETQ.